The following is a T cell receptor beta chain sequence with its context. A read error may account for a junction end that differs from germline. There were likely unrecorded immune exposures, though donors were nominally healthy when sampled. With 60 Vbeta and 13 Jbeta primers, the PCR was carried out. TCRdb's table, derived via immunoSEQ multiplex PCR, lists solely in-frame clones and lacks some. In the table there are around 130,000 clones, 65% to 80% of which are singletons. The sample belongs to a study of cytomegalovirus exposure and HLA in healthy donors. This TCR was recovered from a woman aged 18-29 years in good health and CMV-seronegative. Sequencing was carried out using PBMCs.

Here the CDR3 reads CASSITEGQPDF. CDR3 coding DNA: TGCGCCAGCAGCATAACTGAGGGACAGCCGGATTTT. This rearrangement joins TRBV5-1 to TRBJ2-3; 7 bases agree with TRBD1. Germline-derived CDR1 and CDR2 are SGHRS and YFSETQ. CDR3 size: 12 residues.